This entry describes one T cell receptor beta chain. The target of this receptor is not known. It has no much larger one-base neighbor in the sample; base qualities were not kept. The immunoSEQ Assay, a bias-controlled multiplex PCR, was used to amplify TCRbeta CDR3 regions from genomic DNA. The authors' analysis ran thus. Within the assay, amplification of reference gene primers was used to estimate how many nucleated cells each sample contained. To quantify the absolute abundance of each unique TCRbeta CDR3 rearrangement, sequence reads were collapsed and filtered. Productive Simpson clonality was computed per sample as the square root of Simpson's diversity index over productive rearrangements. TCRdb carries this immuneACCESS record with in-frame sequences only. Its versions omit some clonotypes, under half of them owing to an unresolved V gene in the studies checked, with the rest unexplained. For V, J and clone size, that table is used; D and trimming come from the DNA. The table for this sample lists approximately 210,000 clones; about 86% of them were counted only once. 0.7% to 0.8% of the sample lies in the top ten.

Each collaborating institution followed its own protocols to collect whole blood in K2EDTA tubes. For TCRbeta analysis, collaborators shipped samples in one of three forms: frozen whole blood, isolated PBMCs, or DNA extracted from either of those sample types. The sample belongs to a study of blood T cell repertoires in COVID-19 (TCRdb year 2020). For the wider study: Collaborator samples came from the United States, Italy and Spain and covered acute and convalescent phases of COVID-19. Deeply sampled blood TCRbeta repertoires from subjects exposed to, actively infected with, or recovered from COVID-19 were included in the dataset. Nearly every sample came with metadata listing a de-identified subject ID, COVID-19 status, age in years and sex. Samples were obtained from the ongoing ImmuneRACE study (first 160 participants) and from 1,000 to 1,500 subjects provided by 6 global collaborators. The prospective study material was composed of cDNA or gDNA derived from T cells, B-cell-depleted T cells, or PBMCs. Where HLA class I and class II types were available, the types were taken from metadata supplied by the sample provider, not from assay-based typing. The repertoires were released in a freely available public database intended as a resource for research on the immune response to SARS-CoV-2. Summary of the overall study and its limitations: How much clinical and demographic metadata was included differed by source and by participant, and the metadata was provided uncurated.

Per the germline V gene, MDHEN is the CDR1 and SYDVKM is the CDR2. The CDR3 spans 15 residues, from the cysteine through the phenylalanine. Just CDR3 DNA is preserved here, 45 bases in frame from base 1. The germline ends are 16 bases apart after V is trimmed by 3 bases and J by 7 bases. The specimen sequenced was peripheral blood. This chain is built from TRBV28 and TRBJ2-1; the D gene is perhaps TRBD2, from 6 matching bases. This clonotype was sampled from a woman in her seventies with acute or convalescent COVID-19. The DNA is TGTGCCAGCAGTTTCAGGGACTTCTTGGGGAATGAGCAGTTCTTC. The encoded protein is CASSFRDFLGNEQFF.